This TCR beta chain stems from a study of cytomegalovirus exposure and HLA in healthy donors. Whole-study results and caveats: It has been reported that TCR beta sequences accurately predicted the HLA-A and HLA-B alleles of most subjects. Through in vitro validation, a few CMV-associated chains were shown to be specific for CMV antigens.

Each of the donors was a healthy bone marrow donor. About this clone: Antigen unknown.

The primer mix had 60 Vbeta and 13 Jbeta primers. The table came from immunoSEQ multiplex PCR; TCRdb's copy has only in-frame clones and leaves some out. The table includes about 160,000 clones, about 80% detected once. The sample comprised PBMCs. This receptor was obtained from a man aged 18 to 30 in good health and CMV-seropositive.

The CDR3 region has the DNA TGCGCCAGCAGCGTTACTAGCGGAACCCTATACAATGAGCAGTTCTTC. Protein product: CASSVTSGTLYNEQFF. V is TRBV5-1 and J is TRBJ2-1; 8 bases align to TRBD2. The germline CDR1 and CDR2 sequences are SGHRS and YFSETQ. J lost 4 bases, V lost 4 bases, and 10 bases had no gene match. The CDR3 is 16 amino acids.